The entry that follows covers one T cell receptor (beta chain) sequence. The clone's antigen remains unknown. The input lacks base qualities; no much larger clone sits a single base away. The data stem from a study of tumour-infiltrating T cells in Burkitt lymphoma (dated by TCRdb to between 2020 and 2021). Regarding the complete study: Clinical outcome was correlated with TCR repertoire data, and overall and progression-free survival were found to be predicted by productive clonality independently of established prognosticators, including age at diagnosis.

Library method: the immunoSEQ multiplex PCR assay. Sourced from immuneACCESS, this table was stored by TCRdb with only in-frame sequences that have V and J called. A share of the clones is absent; for the studies checked, an unresolved V gene accounts for under half, and the remainder has no known explanation. Within this sample are roughly 1,600 clones, with 17% of them counted one time only. Around 10% of the sample is held by the ten biggest clonotypes. The TCR sequence derives from a human donor with diffuse large B-cell lymphoma. Material for sequencing was tumor tissue.

Read as DNA, the sequence is TGTGCCAGCAGCTTAGCTCCGACTCATCTTGAAGCTTTCTTT. The resulting protein is CASSLAPTHLEAFF. Here the chain combines TRBV7-9 and TRBJ1-1; no confident D gene assignment can be made. CDR3 length: 14 amino acids, cysteine to phenylalanine. Only the CDR3 DNA stays, 42 bases, in frame from base 1. Via the germline V gene (reference sequence), CDR1 is SEHNR and CDR2 FQNEAQ. Trimming takes 0 bases from V and 7 bases from J, and the germline ends sit 12 bases apart.